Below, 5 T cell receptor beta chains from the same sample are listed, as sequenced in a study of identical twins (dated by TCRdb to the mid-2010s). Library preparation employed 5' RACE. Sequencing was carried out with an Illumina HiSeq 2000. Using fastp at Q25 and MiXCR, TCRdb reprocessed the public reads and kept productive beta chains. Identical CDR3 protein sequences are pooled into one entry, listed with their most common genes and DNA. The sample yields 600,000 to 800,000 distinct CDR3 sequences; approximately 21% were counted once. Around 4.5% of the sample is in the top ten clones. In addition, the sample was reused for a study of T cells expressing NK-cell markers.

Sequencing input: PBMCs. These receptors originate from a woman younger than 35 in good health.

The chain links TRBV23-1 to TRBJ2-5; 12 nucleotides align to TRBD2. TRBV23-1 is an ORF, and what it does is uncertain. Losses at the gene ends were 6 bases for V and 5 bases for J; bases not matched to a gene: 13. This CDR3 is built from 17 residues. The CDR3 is CASSPERLAGDQETQYF. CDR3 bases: TGCGCCAGCAGCCCCGAACGACTAGCGGGAGATCAGGAGACCCAGTACTTC.

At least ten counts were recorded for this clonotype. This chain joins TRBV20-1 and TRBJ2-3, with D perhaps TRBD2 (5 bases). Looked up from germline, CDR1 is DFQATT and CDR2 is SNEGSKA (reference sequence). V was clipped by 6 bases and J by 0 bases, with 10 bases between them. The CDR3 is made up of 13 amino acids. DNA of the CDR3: TGCAGTGCCCGGGATCTTAGCACAGATACGCAGTATTTT. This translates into CSARDLSTDTQYF.

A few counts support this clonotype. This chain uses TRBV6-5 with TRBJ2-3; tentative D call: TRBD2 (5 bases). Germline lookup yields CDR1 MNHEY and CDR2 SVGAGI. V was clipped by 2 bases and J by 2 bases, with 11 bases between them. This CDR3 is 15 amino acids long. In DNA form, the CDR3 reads TGTGCCAGCAGTTACGTGTCCGGGGACACAGATACGCAGTATTTT. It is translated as CASSYVSGDTDTQYF.

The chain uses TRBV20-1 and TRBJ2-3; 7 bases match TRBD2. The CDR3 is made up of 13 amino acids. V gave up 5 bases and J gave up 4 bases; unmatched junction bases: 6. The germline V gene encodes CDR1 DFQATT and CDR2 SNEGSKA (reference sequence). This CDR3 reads CSAASGIPDTQYF. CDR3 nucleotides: TGCAGTGCTGCCAGCGGGATCCCAGATACGCAGTATTTT.

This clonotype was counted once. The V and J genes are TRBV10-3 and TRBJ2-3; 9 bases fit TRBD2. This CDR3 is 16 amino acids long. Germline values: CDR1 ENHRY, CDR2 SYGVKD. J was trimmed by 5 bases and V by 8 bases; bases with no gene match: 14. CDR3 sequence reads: CAIDDDYSGGGDTQYF. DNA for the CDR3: TGTGCCATCGACGATGACTATAGCGGGGGAGGAGATACGCAGTATTTT.